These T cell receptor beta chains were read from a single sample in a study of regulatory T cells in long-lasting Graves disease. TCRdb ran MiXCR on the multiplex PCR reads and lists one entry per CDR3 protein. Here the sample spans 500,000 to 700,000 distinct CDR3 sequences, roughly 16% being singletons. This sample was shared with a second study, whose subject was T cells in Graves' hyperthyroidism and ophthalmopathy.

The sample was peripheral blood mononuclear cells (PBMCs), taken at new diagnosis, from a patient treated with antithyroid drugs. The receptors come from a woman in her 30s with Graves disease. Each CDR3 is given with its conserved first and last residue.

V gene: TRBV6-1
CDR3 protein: CASSKTDPGANVLTF

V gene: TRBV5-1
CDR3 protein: CASSLTSASFTDTQYF

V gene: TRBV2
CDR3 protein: CASRLLAGVSGELFF

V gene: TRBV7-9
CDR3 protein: CASSPWTSGGDEQFF

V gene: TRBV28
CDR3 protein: CASSQQGTRDQPQHF

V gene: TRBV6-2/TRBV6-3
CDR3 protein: CASSARDMQSYGYTF

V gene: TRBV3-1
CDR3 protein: CASSQVPQQGGMNTEAFF

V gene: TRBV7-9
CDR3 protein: CASSSYPDRGLGYTF

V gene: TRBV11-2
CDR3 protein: CASSRTQTGTVRPSLHF

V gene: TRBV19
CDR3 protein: CASQTGTTRMVEQFF

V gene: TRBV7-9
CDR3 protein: CASSPSRLAGRNEQFF

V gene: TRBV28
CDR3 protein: CASSFDRNSPLHF

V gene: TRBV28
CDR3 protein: CATAGLGATNTGELFF

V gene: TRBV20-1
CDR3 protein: CSASPGTGRTSNEQFF

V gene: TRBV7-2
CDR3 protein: CASSSREYSGAKGTGELFF

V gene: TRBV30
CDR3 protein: CALTSGVNIQYF

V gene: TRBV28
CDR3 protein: CASSTRYSNQPQHF

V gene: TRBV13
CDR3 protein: CASSTSFVQFF

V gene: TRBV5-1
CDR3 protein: CASSRGPATGGKEQYF

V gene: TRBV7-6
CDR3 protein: CASSYRPDISYEQYF

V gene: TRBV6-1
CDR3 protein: CASSPGTGGYTEAFF

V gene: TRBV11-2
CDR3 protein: CASSSTGANVLTF

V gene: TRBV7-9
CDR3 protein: CASRTAGTGVEKLFF

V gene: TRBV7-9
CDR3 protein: CASSSWTSGRGEQFF

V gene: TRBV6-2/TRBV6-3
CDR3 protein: CASTRTSGSRHEQFF

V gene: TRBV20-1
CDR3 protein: CSARGLAYEQYF

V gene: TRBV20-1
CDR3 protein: CSAPKTNGYTF

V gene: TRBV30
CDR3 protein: CAWRFQLHTEAFF

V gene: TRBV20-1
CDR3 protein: CSAPEGETQYF

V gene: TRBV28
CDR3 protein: CASRVGTGLWIEAGELFF

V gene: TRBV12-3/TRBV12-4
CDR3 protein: CASRGLAVGGELFF

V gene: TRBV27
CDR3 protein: CASSFTDTTDTQYF

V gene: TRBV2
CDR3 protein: CASSSIAGGEQFF

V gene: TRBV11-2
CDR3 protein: CASSPWGATDTQYF

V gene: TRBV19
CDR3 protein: CASSTGGTDYNEQFF

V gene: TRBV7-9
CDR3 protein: CASSLSTSGVTYEQYF

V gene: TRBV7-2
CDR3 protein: CVSSPLGDTQYF

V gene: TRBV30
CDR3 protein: CAWSRVVSTNEQFF

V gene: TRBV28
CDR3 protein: CASSFSLRGTEAFF

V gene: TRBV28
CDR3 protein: CASLTMGSPLHF

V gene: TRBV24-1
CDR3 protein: CATGTGTSGSDEQFF

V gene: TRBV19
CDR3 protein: CASSDHAFGQKETQYF

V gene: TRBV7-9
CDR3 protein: CASSSQGATWDEQFF

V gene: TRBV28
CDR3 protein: CASSLGRNSGANVLTF

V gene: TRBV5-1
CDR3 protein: CASSLEGLEAFF

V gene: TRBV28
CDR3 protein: CASSYGIGGYTF

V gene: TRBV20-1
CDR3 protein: CSARKDNKQFF

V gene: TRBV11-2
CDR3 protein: CASSFGTTGWEQFF

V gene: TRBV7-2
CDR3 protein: CASSLGLGNEQFF

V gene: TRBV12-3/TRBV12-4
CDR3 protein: CASSLESGLAAYEQYF

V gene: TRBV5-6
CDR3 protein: CASSLSAGWQPQHF

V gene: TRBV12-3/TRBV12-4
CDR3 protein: CASSSPLVNLYNEQFF

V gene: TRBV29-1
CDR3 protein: CSVEVTSGKGAPVLYPYNEQFF

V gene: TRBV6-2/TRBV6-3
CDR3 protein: CASSYRPRSRTGELFF

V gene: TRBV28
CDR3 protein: CASRVQGAGNTEAFF